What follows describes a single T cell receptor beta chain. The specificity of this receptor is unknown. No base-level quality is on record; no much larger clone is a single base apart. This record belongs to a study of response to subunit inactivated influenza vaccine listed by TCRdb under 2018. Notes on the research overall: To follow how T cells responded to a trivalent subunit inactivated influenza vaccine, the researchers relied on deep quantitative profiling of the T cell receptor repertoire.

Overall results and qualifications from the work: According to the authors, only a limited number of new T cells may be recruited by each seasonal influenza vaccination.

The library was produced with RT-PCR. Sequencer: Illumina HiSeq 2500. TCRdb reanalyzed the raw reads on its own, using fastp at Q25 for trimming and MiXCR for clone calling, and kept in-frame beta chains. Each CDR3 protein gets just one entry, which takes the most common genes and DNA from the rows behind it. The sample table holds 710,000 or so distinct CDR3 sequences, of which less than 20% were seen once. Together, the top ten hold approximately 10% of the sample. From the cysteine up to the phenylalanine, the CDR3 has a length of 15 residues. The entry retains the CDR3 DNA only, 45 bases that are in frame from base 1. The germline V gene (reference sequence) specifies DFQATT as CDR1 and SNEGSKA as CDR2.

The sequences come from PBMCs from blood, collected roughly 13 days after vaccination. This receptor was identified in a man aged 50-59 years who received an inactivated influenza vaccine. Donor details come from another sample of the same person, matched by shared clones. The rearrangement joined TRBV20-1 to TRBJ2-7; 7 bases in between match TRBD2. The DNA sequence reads TGCATTGCCCCCCCTTCTGTCGGGGGACTATACGAGCAGTACTTC. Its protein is CIAPPSVGGLYEQYF.